Described below is a single TCR beta chain sequence and its context. Some clones are missing from TCRdb's copy, which holds only in-frame ones; the method was immunoSEQ multiplex PCR. The table has approximately 70,000 clones, 85% to 90% seen once. This sample was included in a study of OX40 agonist ivuxolimab in advanced cancers. V lost 4 bases and J lost 5, with 11 bases in between. The CDR3 has 14 amino acids. The chain combines TRBV23-1 with TRBJ2-2; D not certain. TRBV23-1 is reported as an ORF; its role is uncertain. Sequenced here: CD4+ or CD8+ T cells sorted from blood, sampled in a trial of the OX40 agonist ivuxolimab. The clonotype comes from an adult with an advanced solid tumor such as melanoma, head and neck, liver or kidney cancer. The chain's CDR3 is CASSRTEETGELFF. The CDR3 DNA reads as TGCGCCAGCAGTCGAACGGAAGAGACCGGGGAGCTGTTTTTT.